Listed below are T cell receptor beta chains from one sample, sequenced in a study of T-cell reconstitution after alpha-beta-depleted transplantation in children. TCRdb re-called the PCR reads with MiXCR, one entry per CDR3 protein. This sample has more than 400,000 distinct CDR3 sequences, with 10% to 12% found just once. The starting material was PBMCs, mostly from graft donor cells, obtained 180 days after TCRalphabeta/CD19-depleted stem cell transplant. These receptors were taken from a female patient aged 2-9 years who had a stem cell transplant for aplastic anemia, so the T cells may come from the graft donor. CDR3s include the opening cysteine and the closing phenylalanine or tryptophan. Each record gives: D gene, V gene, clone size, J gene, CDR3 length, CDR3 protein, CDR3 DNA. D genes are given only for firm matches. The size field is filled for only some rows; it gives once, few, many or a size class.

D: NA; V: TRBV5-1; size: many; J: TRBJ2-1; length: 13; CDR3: CASSLGLAFEQFF; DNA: TGCGCCAGCAGCTTGGGGCTAGCCTTCGAGCAGTTCTTC
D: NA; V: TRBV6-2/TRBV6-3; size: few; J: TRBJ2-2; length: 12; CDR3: CASKKATGELFF; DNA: TGTGCCAGCAAGAAAGCGACCGGGGAGCTGTTTTTT
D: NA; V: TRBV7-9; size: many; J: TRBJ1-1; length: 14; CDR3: CASSSPPLNTEAFF; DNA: TGTGCCAGCAGTTCCCCGCCTTTGAACACTGAAGCTTTCTTT
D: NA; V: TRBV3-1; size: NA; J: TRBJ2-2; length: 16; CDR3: CASSQVRVYHTGELFF; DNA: TGTGCCAGCAGCCAAGTCCGCGTCTACCACACCGGGGAGCTGTTTTTT
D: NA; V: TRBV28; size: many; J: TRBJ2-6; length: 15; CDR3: CASSLRSSGANVLTF; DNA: TGTGCCAGCAGTTTAAGGTCCTCTGGGGCCAACGTCCTGACTTTC
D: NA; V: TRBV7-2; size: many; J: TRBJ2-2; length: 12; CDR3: CASSPLGGELFF; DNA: TGTGCCAGCAGCCCCCTAGGCGGGGAGCTGTTTTTT
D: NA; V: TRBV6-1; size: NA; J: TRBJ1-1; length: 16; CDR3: CASSHTGSYLYSEAFF; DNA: TGTGCCAGCAGCCATACGGGTTCGTACTTATACTCTGAAGCTTTCTTT
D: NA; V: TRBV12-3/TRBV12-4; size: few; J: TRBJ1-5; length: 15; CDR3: CASSLTQILNQPQHF; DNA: TGTGCCAGCAGTTTGACCCAAATTCTGAATCAGCCCCAGCATTTT
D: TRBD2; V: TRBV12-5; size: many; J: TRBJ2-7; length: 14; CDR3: CASGWTSGRGEQYF; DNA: TGTGCTAGTGGTTGGACTAGCGGGAGGGGAGAGCAGTACTTC
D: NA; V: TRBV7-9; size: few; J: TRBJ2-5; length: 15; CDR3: CASSTFGYSQETQYF; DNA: TGTGCCAGCAGCACGTTCGGGTATAGCCAAGAGACCCAGTACTTC
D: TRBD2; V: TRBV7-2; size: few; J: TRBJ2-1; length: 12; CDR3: CASSLEGLGRFF; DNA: TGTGCCAGCAGCTTAGAGGGACTAGGCCGGTTCTTC
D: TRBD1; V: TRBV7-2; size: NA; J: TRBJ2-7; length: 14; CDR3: CASSSGQGTHEQYF; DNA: TGTGCCAGCAGCTCAGGACAGGGGACCCACGAGCAGTACTTC
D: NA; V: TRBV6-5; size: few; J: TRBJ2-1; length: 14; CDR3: CASSYSWDPNEQFF; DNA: TGTGCCAGCAGTTACTCTTGGGACCCCAATGAGCAGTTCTTC
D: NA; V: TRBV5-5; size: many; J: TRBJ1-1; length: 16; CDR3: CASSLVPAEYNTEAFF; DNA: TGTGCCAGCAGCTTGGTCCCAGCCGAGTACAACACTGAAGCTTTCTTT
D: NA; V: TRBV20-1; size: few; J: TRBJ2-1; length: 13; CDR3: CSASREPYNEQFF; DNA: TGCAGTGCTAGTCGGGAGCCCTACAATGAGCAGTTCTTC
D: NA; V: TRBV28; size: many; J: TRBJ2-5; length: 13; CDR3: CASRVHPMETQYF; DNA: TGTGCCAGCAGAGTTCATCCGATGGAGACCCAGTACTTC
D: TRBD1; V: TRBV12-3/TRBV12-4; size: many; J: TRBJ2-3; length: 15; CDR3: CASLPGRGSPDTQYF; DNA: TGTGCCAGCCTCCCGGGCAGGGGGTCCCCAGATACGCAGTATTTT
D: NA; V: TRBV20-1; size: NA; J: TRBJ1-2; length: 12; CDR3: CSAKGETYGYTF; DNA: TGCAGTGCCAAAGGAGAAACCTATGGCTACACCTTC
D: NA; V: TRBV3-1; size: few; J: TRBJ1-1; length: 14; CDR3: CASSQTRAPSTAFF; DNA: TGTGCCAGCAGCCAAACCCGGGCCCCCTCGACCGCTTTCTTT
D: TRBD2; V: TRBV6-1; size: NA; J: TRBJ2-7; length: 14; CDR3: CASSSTSGSYEQYF; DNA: TGTGCCAGCAGCAGCACTAGCGGCTCCTACGAGCAGTACTTC